These T cell receptor beta chains were read from a single sample in a study of control samples from healthy donors and cancer patients. The protocol was immunoSEQ multiplex PCR, while the TCRdb copy is restricted to in-frame clones and leaves out a portion. This table has over 100,000 clones, about 91% appearing once. Source material: blood. The receptors shown here come from a woman aged 18 to 35 in good health. The CDR3 runs from the conserved cysteine through the conserved F or W. D genes are given only for firm matches. The size entry is marked missing in some rows and otherwise reads once, few, many or a size class.

V: TRBV28
size: NA
D: NA
J: TRBJ1-1
CDR3: CASSPGTRTEAFF
DNA: TGTGCCAGCAGTCCCGGGACAAGGACTGAAGCTTTCTTT

V: TRBV5-5
size: few
D: NA
J: TRBJ1-6
CDR3: CASSFVYSPLHF
DNA: TGTGCCAGCAGCTTCGTGTATTCACCCCTCCACTTT

V: TRBV5-1
size: once
D: NA
J: TRBJ2-5
CDR3: CASSSLGGETQYF
DNA: TGCGCCAGCAGTTCCTTGGGGGGAGAGACCCAGTACTTC

V: TRBV3-1/TRBV3-2
size: NA
D: NA
J: TRBJ1-3
CDR3: CASSAWTGGGGNTIYF
DNA: TGTGCCAGCAGCGCCTGGACGGGGGGCGGTGGAAACACCATATATTTT

V: TRBV5-4
size: NA
D: NA
J: TRBJ2-3
CDR3: CASSLASRSDTQYF
DNA: TGTGCCAGCAGCTTGGCGAGTAGATCAGATACGCAGTATTTT

V: TRBV7-8
size: NA
D: NA
J: TRBJ1-1
CDR3: CASSLGLPVATEAFF
DNA: TGTGCCAGCAGCTTAGGCCTCCCCGTCGCCACTGAAGCTTTCTTT

V: TRBV19
size: NA
D: TRBD1
J: TRBJ2-7
CDR3: CASRSRGLPYEQYF
DNA: TGTGCCAGTAGAAGCAGGGGGCTCCCCTACGAGCAGTACTTC

V: TRBV20-1
size: NA
D: NA
J: TRBJ1-5
CDR3: CSASGGLMPQHF
DNA: TGCAGTGCTAGTGGGGGGTTGATGCCCCAGCATTTT

V: TRBV5-1
size: NA
D: TRBD1
J: TRBJ2-7
CDR3: CASSLNGQGNAYEQYF
DNA: TGCGCCAGCAGCTTGAACGGACAGGGGAACGCCTACGAGCAGTACTTC

V: TRBV19
size: NA
D: NA
J: TRBJ1-6
CDR3: CASSPGNLYNSPLHF
DNA: TGTGCCAGTAGTCCCGGAAACCTTTATAATTCACCCCTCCACTTT

V: TRBV19
size: NA
D: NA
J: TRBJ2-6
CDR3: CASSISDNNVLTF
DNA: TGTGCCAGTAGTATTTCGGACAACAACGTCCTGACTTTC

V: TRBV19
size: NA
D: TRBD1
J: TRBJ2-5
CDR3: CASRLTGGGETQYF
DNA: TGTGCCAGTAGACTGACAGGGGGGGGAGAGACCCAGTACTTC

V: TRBV28
size: NA
D: TRBD2
J: TRBJ2-7
CDR3: CASSPSGGPGYEQYF
DNA: TGTGCCAGCAGCCCAAGCGGGGGGCCTGGCTACGAGCAGTACTTC

V: TRBV2
size: NA
D: NA
J: TRBJ1-5
CDR3: CASRTGGNQPQHF
DNA: TGTGCCAGCAGGACCGGGGGCAATCAGCCCCAGCATTTT

V: TRBV15
size: NA
D: TRBD1
J: TRBJ1-2
CDR3: CATSRDGAWQGVNYGYTF
DNA: TGTGCCACCAGCAGAGATGGCGCTTGGCAGGGGGTGAACTATGGCTACACCTTC

V: TRBV12-3/TRBV12-4
size: NA
D: TRBD1
J: TRBJ2-4
CDR3: CASKEGGQARQYF
DNA: TGTGCCAGCAAAGAGGGTGGACAGGCGAGACAGTACTTC

V: TRBV10-2
size: NA
D: NA
J: TRBJ2-7
CDR3: CASSELRYSYEQYF
DNA: TGCGCCAGCAGTGAGCTCAGATACTCCTACGAGCAGTACTTC

V: TRBV6-5
size: NA
D: NA
J: TRBJ2-3
CDR3: CASGSTDTQYF
DNA: TGTGCCAGCGGCTCTACAGATACGCAGTATTTT

V: TRBV29-1
size: NA
D: NA
J: TRBJ1-2
CDR3: CSVDRLRVGYTF
DNA: TGCAGCGTTGACCGGCTGCGGGTTGGCTACACCTTC

V: TRBV19
size: NA
D: NA
J: TRBJ1-5
CDR3: CASRPIPRQTNQPQHF
DNA: TGTGCCAGTAGGCCCATACCTCGACAGACTAATCAGCCCCAGCATTTT

V: TRBV28
size: NA
D: NA
J: TRBJ1-3
CDR3: CASSLLGRDATIYF
DNA: TGTGCCAGCAGTTTATTAGGACGAGATGCCACCATATATTTT

V: TRBV15
size: NA
D: NA
J: TRBJ2-1
CDR3: CATSRESGVFF
DNA: TGTGCCACCAGCAGAGAGTCGGGCGTGTTCTTC

V: TRBV25-1
size: once
D: NA
J: TRBJ1-1
CDR3: CASSPQGMNTEAFF
DNA: TGTGCCAGCAGTCCACAGGGCATGAACACTGAAGCTTTCTTT

V: TRBV10-3
size: few
D: TRBD1
J: TRBJ1-5
CDR3: CATGTGDIYSNQPQHF
DNA: TGTGCTACCGGGACAGGGGACATTTATAGCAATCAGCCCCAGCATTTT

V: TRBV15
size: NA
D: NA
J: TRBJ1-2
CDR3: CATSRGTKISGYTF
DNA: TGTGCCACCAGCAGAGGGACCAAAATTTCGGGCTACACCTTC

V: TRBV25-1
size: NA
D: TRBD2
J: TRBJ2-1
CDR3: CASGGGLALNSPYNEQFF
DNA: TGTGCCAGCGGGGGGGGACTAGCACTGAACAGCCCCTACAATGAGCAGTTCTTC

V: TRBV6-1
size: NA
D: NA
J: TRBJ1-5
CDR3: CASSEVNNQPQHF
DNA: TGTGCCAGCAGTGAAGTCAACAATCAGCCCCAGCATTTT

V: TRBV6-5
size: NA
D: TRBD1
J: TRBJ1-5
CDR3: CASSLGTGINQPQHF
DNA: TGTGCCAGCAGTCTCGGGACAGGGATCAATCAGCCCCAGCATTTT

V: TRBV7-3
size: NA
D: NA
J: TRBJ1-1
CDR3: CASSSGRGVSPGTEAFF
DNA: TGTGCCAGCAGCTCCGGACGTGGGGTGTCCCCGGGGACTGAAGCTTTCTTT

V: TRBV11-2
size: NA
D: TRBD1
J: TRBJ1-2
CDR3: CASRPMTGGLYYGYTF
DNA: TGTGCCAGCAGACCAATGACAGGGGGCCTTTACTATGGCTACACCTTC

V: TRBV18
size: NA
D: TRBD1
J: TRBJ1-1
CDR3: CASSPDRARAEAFF
DNA: TGTGCCAGCTCCCCGGACAGGGCGCGAGCTGAAGCTTTCTTT

V: TRBV2
size: once
D: NA
J: TRBJ1-3
CDR3: CASSEPGPGNTIYF
DNA: TGTGCCAGCAGTGAACCGGGGCCAGGAAACACCATATATTTT

V: TRBV6-5
size: NA
D: NA
J: TRBJ2-1
CDR3: CASSSPSGTAYNEQFF
DNA: TGTGCCAGCAGTTCACCATCCGGGACCGCCTACAATGAGCAGTTCTTC

V: TRBV11-1
size: NA
D: NA
J: TRBJ1-1
CDR3: CASSLGVRAAEAFF
DNA: TGTGCCAGCAGCTTAGGCGTCCGGGCGGCTGAAGCTTTCTTT

V: TRBV2
size: NA
D: TRBD1
J: TRBJ2-1
CDR3: CASSETGQGGNEQFF
DNA: TGTGCCAGCAGTGAAACCGGACAGGGAGGCAATGAGCAGTTCTTC

V: TRBV4-2
size: NA
D: NA
J: TRBJ1-1
CDR3: CASSPTAVNTEAFF
DNA: TGTGCCAGCAGCCCTACAGCGGTGAACACTGAAGCTTTCTTT

V: TRBV19
size: NA
D: NA
J: TRBJ2-7
CDR3: CASNYPGTRVSGQYF
DNA: TGTGCCAGTAATTACCCCGGGACACGGGTCTCTGGGCAGTACTTC

V: TRBV27
size: NA
D: NA
J: TRBJ2-7
CDR3: CASSWAGDSSYEQYF
DNA: TGTGCCAGCAGTTGGGCCGGAGACAGCTCCTACGAGCAGTACTTC

V: TRBV10-3
size: NA
D: NA
J: TRBJ2-7
CDR3: CAISERIEQYF
DNA: TGTGCCATCAGTGAGAGAATCGAGCAGTACTTC

V: TRBV6-2/TRBV6-3
size: NA
D: NA
J: TRBJ1-1
CDR3: CASSYSLGRLEVDTEAFF
DNA: TGTGCCAGCAGTTACTCTCTGGGACGGCTTGAAGTGGACACTGAAGCTTTCTTT

V: TRBV11-2
size: NA
D: TRBD2
J: TRBJ2-5
CDR3: CASRPLAGGQEETQYF
DNA: TGTGCCAGCAGACCACTAGCGGGGGGTCAAGAAGAGACCCAGTACTTC

V: TRBV4-1
size: NA
D: NA
J: TRBJ2-1
CDR3: CASSHYHEQFF
DNA: TGCGCCAGCAGCCACTATCATGAGCAGTTCTTC

V: TRBV5-1
size: NA
D: NA
J: TRBJ1-2
CDR3: CASSLGVGVRDYGYTF
DNA: TGCGCCAGCAGCTTGGGGGTAGGGGTCCGTGACTATGGCTACACCTTC

V: TRBV4-3
size: NA
D: NA
J: TRBJ2-1
CDR3: CASSQGTYNEQFF
DNA: TGCGCCAGCAGCCAAGGAACTTACAATGAGCAGTTCTTC

V: TRBV2
size: NA
D: TRBD1
J: TRBJ1-1
CDR3: CASSIGQANTEAFF
DNA: TGTGCCAGCAGTATCGGACAGGCGAACACTGAAGCTTTCTTT

V: TRBV10-1
size: NA
D: NA
J: TRBJ2-2
CDR3: CASSESRDYTGELFF
DNA: TGCGCCAGCAGTGAGTCGAGGGACTACACCGGGGAGCTGTTTTTT

V: TRBV23-1
size: NA
D: NA
J: TRBJ1-1
CDR3: CASSQSEVRNTEAFF
DNA: TGCGCCAGCAGTCAATCTGAGGTTAGGAACACTGAAGCTTTCTTT

V: TRBV30
size: NA
D: NA
J: TRBJ1-5
CDR3: CAWSVQEGNQPQHF
DNA: TGTGCCTGGAGTGTACAAGAAGGCAATCAGCCCCAGCATTTT

V: TRBV7-9
size: NA
D: NA
J: TRBJ1-4
CDR3: CASSLEVGLDEKLFF
DNA: TGTGCCAGCAGCTTAGAGGTGGGCTTGGATGAAAAACTGTTTTTT

V: TRBV29-1
size: NA
D: TRBD1
J: TRBJ2-2
CDR3: CSVHGQGGGELFF
DNA: TGCAGCGTACACGGACAGGGGGGCGGGGAGCTGTTTTTT

V: TRBV9
size: NA
D: TRBD2
J: TRBJ2-5
CDR3: CASSVVPLAGGQATQYF
DNA: TGTGCCAGCAGCGTAGTTCCGCTAGCGGGGGGGCAAGCGACCCAGTACTTC

V: TRBV30
size: NA
D: NA
J: TRBJ1-5
CDR3: CAWSVPSQPQHF
DNA: TGTGCCTGGAGTGTACCTAGTCAGCCCCAGCATTTT

V: TRBV3-1/TRBV3-2
size: NA
D: NA
J: TRBJ2-7
CDR3: CASSFRWNYEQYF
DNA: TGTGCCAGCAGCTTTCGATGGAACTACGAGCAGTACTTC

V: TRBV3-1/TRBV3-2
size: NA
D: NA
J: TRBJ1-6
CDR3: CASSQDRSSSPLHF
DNA: TGTGCCAGCAGCCAAGATCGGTCGAGCTCACCCCTCCACTTT

V: TRBV27
size: NA
D: TRBD1
J: TRBJ1-5
CDR3: CASSTWTGDGNQPQHF
DNA: TGTGCCAGCAGCACCTGGACAGGGGACGGGAATCAGCCCCAGCATTTT

V: TRBV7-3
size: NA
D: TRBD2
J: TRBJ2-5
CDR3: CASSLGTSGSGQETQYF
DNA: TGTGCCAGCAGCCTCGGGACTAGCGGGAGTGGTCAAGAGACCCAGTACTTC

V: TRBV6-5
size: NA
D: TRBD1
J: TRBJ1-1
CDR3: CASSPQTGAAFF
DNA: TGTGCCAGCAGCCCACAAACAGGGGCAGCTTTCTTT

V: TRBV15
size: NA
D: NA
J: TRBJ1-4
CDR3: CATSRDKAPNEKLFF
DNA: TGTGCCACCAGCAGAGATAAAGCGCCTAATGAAAAACTGTTTTTT

V: TRBV15
size: NA
D: TRBD1
J: TRBJ1-1
CDR3: CATSRDRDRATEAFF
DNA: TGTGCCACCAGCAGAGATAGGGACAGGGCTACTGAAGCTTTCTTT